Following are 10 T cell receptor beta chains from one sample sequenced in a study of PD-1 blockade in mismatch repair-deficient tumors. Produced via immunoSEQ multiplex PCR; TCRdb's table is partial and in-frame only. The sample includes more than 90,000 clones, 60% to 85% of them seen just once. The sample in question was peripheral blood, obtained 60 to 65 weeks after starting pembrolizumab. These receptors all come from an adult with mismatch repair-deficient cancer.

This clone was counted a single time. This rearrangement joins TRBV18 to TRBJ1-5, with TRBD1 matching 12 bases. Trimming removed 2 bases from V and 7 bases from J; junction bases left unmatched: 9. CDR1 is KGHSH and CDR2 is LQKENI in the germline V gene. The CDR3 extends over 17 amino acids. The CDR3 bases are TGTGCCAGCTCACCAGGAGCCGGGACAGGGGGCTCCCAGCCCCAGCATTTT. This sequence encodes CASSPGAGTGGSQPQHF.

The rearrangement joins TRBV15 to TRBJ2-5; D may be TRBD2 (6 bases). The CDR3 is 14 residues long. Germline assignment: CDR1 LNHNV and CDR2 YYDKDF (reference sequence). Trimming left V 6 bases short and J 2 bases short, with 13 bases between. The CDR3 sequence is CATRTGSQQETQYF. The CDR3 coding sequence is TGTGCCACCAGAACCGGGAGCCAACAAGAGACCCAGTACTTC.

This clone has only one observation. J is TRBJ2-7 and V is TRBV4-1, with 10 bases that match TRBD2. Losses at the gene ends were 5 bases for V and 7 bases for J; bases not matched to a gene: 11. The germline V gene has CDR1 MGHRA and CDR2 YSYEKL. CDR3 size: 15 residues. CDR3 nucleotide sequence: TGCGCCAGCAGCGGAGGACTAGCGGCCTTCTCTGAGCAGTACTTC. Translated, it gives CASSGGLAAFSEQYF.

In its sample, this clone was seen a few times. This sequence joins TRBV7-9 and TRBJ1-2; possibly TRBD1 for D (5 bases). CDR3 length: 13 residues. Trimming removed 1 base at V and 6 bases at J, with 9 bases between. Germline V gene lookup returns CDR1 SEHNR and CDR2 FQNEAQ (reference sequence). This CDR3 reads CASSLEGAHGYTF. CDR3 in DNA: TGTGCCAGCAGCTTAGAAGGGGCCCATGGCTACACCTTC.

The rearrangement links TRBV10-3 to TRBJ1-1; D not certain. The CDR3 length is 12 residues. V lost 7 bases and J lost 6, with 12 bases in between. Germline CDR1 is ENHRY and CDR2 is SYGVKD. The CDR3 loop is CAIMSASSEAFF. The CDR3 bases are TGTGCCATCATGTCCGCTTCCTCTGAAGCTTTCTTT.

Only one count was recorded for this clone. J is TRBJ1-1 and V is TRBV9; tentative D call: TRBD1 (6 bases). From germline, CDR1 is SGDLS and CDR2 YYNGEE. The V end was cut by 0 bases, the J end by 0 bases, with 12 bases between. The CDR3 totals 16 residues. CDR3: CASSVDRDHMNTEAFF. In DNA, the CDR3 is TGTGCCAGCAGCGTAGACAGGGACCACATGAACACTGAAGCTTTCTTT.

This chain joins TRBV7-2 and TRBJ2-5; 8 positions match TRBD1. Germline V gene lookup returns CDR1 SGHTA and CDR2 FQGNSA. The CDR3 consists of 14 residues. Trimming cost V 3 bases and J 4 bases; bases outside gene matches: 4. The CDR3 nucleotides read TGTGCCAGCAGCTTCCGGACAGGGTCAGAGACCCAGTACTTC. As protein: CASSFRTGSETQYF.

The chain recombines TRBV30 with TRBJ2-7; 7 bases line up with TRBD1. V dropped 5 bases and J dropped 0; count of bases not matched to a gene: 7. The CDR3 has 14 amino acids. The germline CDR1 and CDR2 sequences are GTSNPN and SVGIG (reference sequence). As DNA, the CDR3 is TGTGCCTGGTCCCTCAGGGGGAACTCCTACGAGCAGTACTTC. This gives the protein CAWSLRGNSYEQYF.

V usage is TRBV6-1 and J usage is TRBJ1-5; 8 bases are a match to TRBD1. Germline V gives CDR1 MNHNS, CDR2 SASEGT. V shed 7 bases, J shed 4 bases, and the junction held 3 bases outside the gene matches. The CDR3 is 13 amino acids. CDR3 nucleotides: TGTGCCAGCACTGGGACAGGTAATCAGCCCCAGCATTTT. It encodes CASTGTGNQPQHF.

The chain is built from TRBV5-4 and TRBJ1-2; maybe TRBD1 (5 bases). Trimming shortened V by 0 bases and J by 0 bases, and 9 bases separated the two germline ends. The length of the CDR3 is 15 residues. The germline V gene encodes CDR1 SGHNT and CDR2 YYREEE (reference sequence). CDR3 sequence (DNA): TGTGCCAGCAGCTTGGGGAGGGGAGCTAACTATGGCTACACCTTC. It codes for CASSLGRGANYGYTF.